The 9 T cell receptor beta chains below were found in one sample sequenced in a study of graft-versus-host responses after intestinal transplantation. Sequencing was performed with immunoSEQ multiplex PCR; in TCRdb, only in-frame clones are kept and a portion is missing. The repertoire consists of around 100,000 clones, with roughly 93% occurring once and the leading ten covering around 1.2%. Antigens for these TCRs are unknown. Sequences were derived from unstimulated CD8+ T cells sorted from spleen or lymph node cells, sampled before intestinal transplant. The receptor set was obtained from a human donor who received an intestinal transplant.

The rearrangement joins TRBV27 to TRBJ1-1, with D uncertain. The V end lost 4 bases, the J end lost 5 bases, and 17 bases lay between the germline ends. The germline V gene encodes CDR1 MNHEY and CDR2 SMNVEV (reference sequence). CDR3 length: 15 amino acids. The CDR3 protein is CASSSLSGGRTEAFF. CDR3 bases: TGTGCCAGCAGTTCCCTCAGCGGAGGGAGGACTGAAGCTTTCTTT.

The chain links TRBV7-9 to TRBJ1-1; no reliable D call. The germline V gene encodes CDR1 SEHNR and CDR2 FQNEAQ (reference sequence). Trimming shortened V by 3 bases and J by 8 bases, and 13 bases separated the two germline ends. This CDR3 region has 13 residues. CDR3 sequence reads: CASSFEDGDEAFF. In nucleotides, the CDR3 is TGTGCCAGCAGCTTCGAAGACGGAGACGAAGCTTTCTTT.

The gene calls are TRBV4-1 and TRBJ2-2; 7 bases map to TRBD2. J lost 6 bases, V lost 1 base, and 14 bases had no gene match. The CDR3 consists of 18 residues. The germline CDR1 and CDR2 sequences are MGHRA and YSYEKL. The CDR3, as DNA: TGCGCCAGCAGCCAAGGGTTCCAGCGGGGCCTCACGGCCGGGGAGCTGTTTTTT. This codes for CASSQGFQRGLTAGELFF.

The chain joins TRBV27 to TRBJ1-2; no clear D. The V gene lost 0 bases and the J gene lost 1 base, with 3 bases spanning the gap. The length of the CDR3 is 13 residues. Germline values: CDR1 MNHEY, CDR2 SMNVEV (reference sequence). In nucleotides, the CDR3 is TGTGCCAGCAGTTTATCAGTTAACTATGGCTACACCTTC. Protein: CASSLSVNYGYTF.

The V gene is TRBV7-8, the J gene TRBJ2-7; D is possibly TRBD1 (6 bases). Trimming shortened V by 5 bases and J by 6 bases, and 11 bases separated the two germline ends. Germline CDR1 and CDR2: SGHVS and FQNEAQ. CDR3 length: 12 residues. The CDR3 spells CASSPRTAEQYF. The CDR3, as DNA: TGTGCCAGCAGCCCTCGGACAGCCGAGCAGTACTTC.

This chain connects TRBV6-1 to TRBJ1-4; a possible D gene is TRBD1 (5 bases). The CDR3 length is 15 residues. The V end was cut by 3 bases, the J end by 2 bases, with 10 bases between. Germline assignment: CDR1 MNHNS and CDR2 SASEGT. The chain's CDR3 is CASSDSGRTNEKLFF. The CDR3 coding sequence is TGTGCCAGCAGTGACTCAGGGAGGACTAATGAAAAACTGTTTTTT.

Here the CDR3 reads CASSDSAGYEQYF. CDR3 nucleotides: TGTGCCAGCAGCGATAGTGCTGGCTACGAGCAGTACTTC. This chain connects TRBV11-2 to TRBJ2-7; D not resolved. CDR1 is SGHAT, CDR2 FQNNGV, per germline. Trimming removed 5 bases at V and 3 bases at J, with 11 bases between. The CDR3 is made up of 13 amino acids.

The chain links TRBV13 to TRBJ2-1; 10 nucleotides line up with TRBD2. Germline trimming cut 11 bases from V and 8 bases from J; bases unmatched to any gene: 6. This CDR3 contains 12 residues. CDR1 is PRHDT and CDR2 is FYEKMQ in the germline V gene (reference sequence). CDR3 in amino acids: CASRLAGYEQFF. The CDR3 coding sequence is TGTGCCTCACGACTAGCGGGCTATGAGCAGTTCTTC.

V usage is TRBV7-9 and J usage is TRBJ1-1; TRBD1 matches at 7 bases. Trimming removed 4 bases from V and 4 bases from J; junction bases left unmatched: 6. CDR1 is SEHNR, CDR2 FQNEAQ, per germline (reference sequence). The CDR3 loop spans 14 amino acids. Written as DNA, the CDR3 is TGTGCCAGCAGCTACAGGGGATTGGGCACTGAAGCTTTCTTT. This translates into CASSYRGLGTEAFF.